Here is one T cell receptor beta chain with its context. The target of this receptor is not known. Nothing much larger sits one base from this clone, and base qualities are not available. Libraries came from the immunoSEQ multiplex PCR assay. This is the immuneACCESS table as TCRdb keeps it, with only in-frame sequences that have V and J called. A part of the clones is gone; compared with another copy, unresolved V genes explain less than half, and the rest is unexplained. The sample table lists 30,000 to 40,000 clones, roughly nine tenths of them with a count of one. Approximately 4.3% of the sample lies in the top ten. The data stem from a study of technical replicates of blood from a handful of donors (dated by TCRdb to 2015 to 2018). CDR1 and CDR2 are read off the germline V gene as SGHTA and FQGTGA. The germline V and J ends show losses of 4 bases and 4 bases respectively, and no gene match explains 4 bases of the junction. The CDR3 has 14 amino acids, counting the end cysteine and phenylalanine. The CDR3 DNA has 42 bases and is translated from base 1.

Material: PBMCs. The V and J genes are TRBV7-3 and TRBJ2-1; 7 bases in between match TRBD1. The TCR originated in a human donor in good health. Some clones in this sample may be carry-over from other donors' samples. CDR3 sequence: CASSSNRGYNEQFF. The nucleotides read TGTGCCAGCAGCTCGAACAGGGGTTACAATGAGCAGTTCTTC.